This T cell receptor (beta chain) was profiled in a study of blood T cell repertoires in COVID-19. About the study: The origin of the acute and convalescent COVID-19 samples was the United States, Italy and Spain. The analysed material was cDNA or gDNA that came from T cells, B-cell-depleted T cells, or PBMCs.

In the original workflow: Researchers report that nucleated cell counts were estimated from reference gene primer amplification. Profiled with immunoSEQ multiplex PCR; TCRdb holds only in-frame clones, not every one. That table furnishes V, J and clone size, whereas the DNA furnished D and trimming. The repertoire holds roughly 78,000 clones, with around nine tenths as singletons. Germline V gene data show CDR1 as DFQATT and CDR2 as SNEGSKA (reference sequence). This CDR3 region has 11 residues. V lost 5 bases to trimming and J lost 3 bases, with 8 bases between them. The sequence came from a woman in her sixties or seventies with acute or convalescent COVID-19. The sequenced material came from peripheral blood. The chain is built from TRBV20-1 and TRBJ2-7; D call uncertain. In DNA form, the CDR3 reads TGCAGTGCTCCTCGGAGCTACGAGCAGTACTTC. This gives the protein CSAPRSYEQYF.